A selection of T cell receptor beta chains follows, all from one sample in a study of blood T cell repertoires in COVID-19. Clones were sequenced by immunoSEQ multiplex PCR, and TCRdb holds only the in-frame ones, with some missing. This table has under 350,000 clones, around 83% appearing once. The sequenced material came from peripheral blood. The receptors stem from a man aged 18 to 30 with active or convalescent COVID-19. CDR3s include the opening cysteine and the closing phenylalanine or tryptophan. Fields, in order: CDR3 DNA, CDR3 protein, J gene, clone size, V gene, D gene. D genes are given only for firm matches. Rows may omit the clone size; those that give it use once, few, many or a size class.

CDR3nt: TGTGCCAGCAGTGAAACGGGACAGGGCTATGGCTACACCTTC; CDR3aa: CASSETGQGYGYTF; j_gene: TRBJ1-2; abundance: .; v_gene: TRBV6-1; d_gene: TRBD1
CDR3nt: TGTGCCAGCAACCAAGGCGGGGGGGGTTTAAATACGCAGTATTTT; CDR3aa: CASNQGGGGLNTQYF; j_gene: TRBJ2-3; abundance: many; v_gene: TRBV28; d_gene: TRBD2
CDR3nt: TGCGCCAGCAGCTTACCGGGACAGGGGAACACCATATATTTT; CDR3aa: CASSLPGQGNTIYF; j_gene: TRBJ1-3; abundance: few; v_gene: TRBV5-1; d_gene: TRBD1
CDR3nt: TGTGCCAGCAGTTTCGGTTATGATACGCAGTATTTT; CDR3aa: CASSFGYDTQYF; j_gene: TRBJ2-3; abundance: .; v_gene: TRBV6-5; d_gene: .
CDR3nt: TGTGCCAGCTCACCACCGGGACAGGGGACCGGGGAGCTGTTTTTT; CDR3aa: CASSPPGQGTGELFF; j_gene: TRBJ2-2; abundance: .; v_gene: TRBV18; d_gene: TRBD1
CDR3nt: TGCGCCAGCAGTGGAAGCGGGGGGGCGGCAGATACGCAGTATTTT; CDR3aa: CASSGSGGAADTQYF; j_gene: TRBJ2-3; abundance: .; v_gene: TRBV10-1; d_gene: TRBD2
CDR3nt: TGCGCCAGCAGCTTGACTAGCGGGGCCCTCTACGAGCAGTACTTC; CDR3aa: CASSLTSGALYEQYF; j_gene: TRBJ2-7; abundance: .; v_gene: TRBV5-1; d_gene: TRBD2
CDR3nt: TGTGCCAGCAGCTTAGGGTGGGACAGCCCCTACGAGCAGTACTTC; CDR3aa: CASSLGWDSPYEQYF; j_gene: TRBJ2-7; abundance: .; v_gene: TRBV7-2; d_gene: TRBD1
CDR3nt: TGTGCCTGTCTGCCGGGACAGGGACTGTCCTACGAGCAGTACTTC; CDR3aa: CACLPGQGLSYEQYF; j_gene: TRBJ2-7; abundance: .; v_gene: TRBV30; d_gene: TRBD1
CDR3nt: TGTGCCAGCAGCGTAATCCCCAGTCCATATGGCTACACCTTC; CDR3aa: CASSVIPSPYGYTF; j_gene: TRBJ1-2; abundance: .; v_gene: TRBV9; d_gene: .
CDR3nt: TGTGCTAGCAGCCGTTACACAGGGCCTAATGAGCAGTTCTTC; CDR3aa: CASSRYTGPNEQFF; j_gene: TRBJ2-1; abundance: .; v_gene: TRBV7-7; d_gene: .
CDR3nt: TGTGCCTGGACTGGCGGGGGCGAGCAGTACTTC; CDR3aa: CAWTGGGEQYF; j_gene: TRBJ2-7; abundance: few; v_gene: TRBV30; d_gene: TRBD2
CDR3nt: TGTGCCCTAGGTCTGGTATCTGACGAGCAGTACTTC; CDR3aa: CALGLVSDEQYF; j_gene: TRBJ2-7; abundance: .; v_gene: TRBV30; d_gene: .
CDR3nt: TGTGCCGCTCGGCCCGGGACAGTGTCCTATGGCTACACCTTC; CDR3aa: CAARPGTVSYGYTF; j_gene: TRBJ1-2; abundance: .; v_gene: TRBV27; d_gene: TRBD1
CDR3nt: TGTGCCAGCAGTTTATTAATCAGGGGGGCTCAGTACTTC; CDR3aa: CASSLLIRGAQYF; j_gene: TRBJ2-4; abundance: .; v_gene: TRBV28; d_gene: .
CDR3nt: TGTGCCAGCAGTTACTGGGGCGGGGGGGCCGAAGAGACCCAGTACTTC; CDR3aa: CASSYWGGGAEETQYF; j_gene: TRBJ2-5; abundance: .; v_gene: TRBV6-5; d_gene: TRBD2
CDR3nt: TGCGCCAGCAGCCAGTTCTGGGGGGGAAGCACAGATACGCAGTATTTT; CDR3aa: CASSQFWGGSTDTQYF; j_gene: TRBJ2-3; abundance: .; v_gene: TRBV4-1; d_gene: TRBD2
CDR3nt: TGTGCCAGCTCAATTACAGGGCGGTCCACAGATACGCAGTATTTT; CDR3aa: CASSITGRSTDTQYF; j_gene: TRBJ2-3; abundance: .; v_gene: TRBV5-5; d_gene: .